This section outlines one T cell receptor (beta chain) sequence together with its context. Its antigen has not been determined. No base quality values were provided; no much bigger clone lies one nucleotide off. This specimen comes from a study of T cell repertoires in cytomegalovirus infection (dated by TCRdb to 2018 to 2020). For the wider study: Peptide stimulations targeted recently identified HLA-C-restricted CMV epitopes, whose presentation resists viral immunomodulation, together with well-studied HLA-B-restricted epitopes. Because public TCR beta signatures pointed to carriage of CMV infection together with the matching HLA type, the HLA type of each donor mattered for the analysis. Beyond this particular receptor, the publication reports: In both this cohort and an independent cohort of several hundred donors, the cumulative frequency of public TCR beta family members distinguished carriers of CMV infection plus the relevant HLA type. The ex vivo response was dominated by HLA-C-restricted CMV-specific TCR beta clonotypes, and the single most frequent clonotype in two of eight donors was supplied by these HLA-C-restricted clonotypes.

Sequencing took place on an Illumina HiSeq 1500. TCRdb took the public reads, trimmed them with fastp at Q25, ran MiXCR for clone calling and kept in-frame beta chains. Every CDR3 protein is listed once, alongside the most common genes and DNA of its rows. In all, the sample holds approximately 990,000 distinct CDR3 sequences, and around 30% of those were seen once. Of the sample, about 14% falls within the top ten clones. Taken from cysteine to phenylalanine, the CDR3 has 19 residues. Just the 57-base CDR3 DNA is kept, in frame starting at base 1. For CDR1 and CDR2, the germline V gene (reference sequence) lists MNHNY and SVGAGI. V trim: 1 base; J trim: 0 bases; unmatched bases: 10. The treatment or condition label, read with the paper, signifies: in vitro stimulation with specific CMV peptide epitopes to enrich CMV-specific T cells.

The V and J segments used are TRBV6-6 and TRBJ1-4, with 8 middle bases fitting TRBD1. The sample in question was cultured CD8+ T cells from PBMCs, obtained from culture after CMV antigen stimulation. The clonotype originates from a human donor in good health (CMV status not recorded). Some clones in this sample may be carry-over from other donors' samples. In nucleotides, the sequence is TGTGCCAGCAGTTACTTGGCAGGGGGCCTACAGCCAACTAATGAAAAACTGTTTTTT. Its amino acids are CASSYLAGGLQPTNEKLFF.